These T cell receptor beta chains were read from a single sample in a study of early T cells in non-severe SARS-CoV-2 infection. TCRdb itself ran the 5' RACE reads through MiXCR, one entry per CDR3 protein. Counted here are some 46,000 distinct CDR3 sequences, roughly 8.8% occurring once; the ten biggest clones make up 14% to 15%. Sequences were obtained from whole blood. The receptors were gathered from an adult who was a healthcare worker with PCR-confirmed SARS-CoV-2 infection or an uninfected control (not recorded which). The CDR3 runs from the conserved cysteine through the conserved F or W. Fields, in order: clone size, D gene, J gene, V gene, CDR3 protein, CDR3 DNA. The D gene is left open where the match is weak. The size of a clone is reported for some rows only, either as once, few or many, or as a class for expanded clones.

abundance: many; d_gene: -; j_gene: TRBJ2-7; v_gene: TRBV5-1; CDR3aa: CASSEGAGDISYEQYF; CDR3nt: TGCGCCAGCAGCGAGGGGGCGGGAGATATTTCCTACGAGCAGTACTTC
abundance: -; d_gene: TRBD2; j_gene: TRBJ2-5; v_gene: TRBV7-8; CDR3aa: CASSLRVPGLAGQETQYF; CDR3nt: TGTGCCAGCAGCTTACGGGTACCGGGACTAGCGGGACAAGAGACCCAGTACTTC
abundance: few; d_gene: TRBD1; j_gene: TRBJ2-2; v_gene: TRBV7-7; CDR3aa: CASSLGASGGAGELFF; CDR3nt: TGTGCCAGCAGCTTAGGGGCATCAGGGGGAGCCGGGGAGCTGTTTTTT
abundance: few; d_gene: TRBD1; j_gene: TRBJ2-1; v_gene: TRBV6-5; CDR3aa: CASSYDRGRNEQFF; CDR3nt: TGTGCCAGCAGTTACGACAGGGGGCGAAATGAGCAGTTCTTC
abundance: many; d_gene: TRBD1; j_gene: TRBJ1-2; v_gene: TRBV29-1; CDR3aa: CSVGDSFQINGYTF; CDR3nt: TGCAGCGTCGGGGACAGCTTTCAGATTAATGGCTACACCTTC
abundance: many; d_gene: -; j_gene: TRBJ2-7; v_gene: TRBV10-2; CDR3aa: CASSDLGRDSSSYEQYF; CDR3nt: TGCGCCAGCAGCGACCTTGGACGGGACTCGAGCTCCTACGAGCAGTACTTC
abundance: -; d_gene: -; j_gene: TRBJ1-1; v_gene: TRBV19; CDR3aa: CASSVGISTEAFF; CDR3nt: TGTGCCAGTAGTGTAGGGATTTCGACTGAAGCTTTCTTT
abundance: many; d_gene: -; j_gene: TRBJ2-2; v_gene: TRBV11-2; CDR3aa: CASSLALYTGELFF; CDR3nt: TGTGCCAGCAGCTTAGCACTTTACACCGGGGAGCTGTTTTTT
abundance: many; d_gene: -; j_gene: TRBJ2-5; v_gene: TRBV7-3; CDR3aa: CASSLSPLSGETQYF; CDR3nt: TGTGCCAGCAGCTTATCCCCGCTGAGTGGGGAGACCCAGTACTTC
abundance: many; d_gene: -; j_gene: TRBJ2-7; v_gene: TRBV6-5; CDR3aa: CASSYSFVRERDEQYF; CDR3nt: TGTGCCAGCAGTTACTCTTTCGTAAGGGAGAGAGACGAGCAGTACTTC
abundance: few; d_gene: -; j_gene: TRBJ2-1; v_gene: TRBV29-1; CDR3aa: CSVRGTSYNEQFF; CDR3nt: TGCAGCGTTCGAGGTACATCCTACAATGAGCAGTTCTTC
abundance: -; d_gene: -; j_gene: TRBJ2-3; v_gene: TRBV5-1; CDR3aa: CASSLGGIADTQYF; CDR3nt: TGCGCCAGCAGCTTAGGAGGGATCGCAGATACGCAGTATTTT
abundance: -; d_gene: -; j_gene: TRBJ1-1; v_gene: TRBV28; CDR3aa: CASSSRDRRSPIF; CDR3nt: TGTGCCAGCAGTTCCAGGGACCGGCGGTCCCCTATCTTT
abundance: many; d_gene: TRBD2; j_gene: TRBJ2-7; v_gene: TRBV24-1; CDR3aa: CATSDNLIQPRRLAGKEYEQYF; CDR3nt: TGTGCCACCAGTGATAACCTAATCCAGCCCCGCAGACTAGCGGGGAAAGAATACGAGCAGTACTTC
abundance: few; d_gene: TRBD1; j_gene: TRBJ2-1; v_gene: TRBV29-1; CDR3aa: CSVGGGLRYNEQFF; CDR3nt: TGCAGCGTTGGAGGGGGCCTAAGATACAATGAGCAGTTCTTC
abundance: many; d_gene: TRBD1; j_gene: TRBJ2-2; v_gene: TRBV7-9; CDR3aa: CASSSYYRYRGDTGELFF; CDR3nt: TGTGCCAGCAGCTCCTATTACCGATACAGGGGGGACACCGGGGAGCTGTTTTTT
abundance: -; d_gene: TRBD1; j_gene: TRBJ2-7; v_gene: TRBV28; CDR3aa: CASSSEGTADSYEQYF; CDR3nt: TGTGCCAGCAGTTCCGAAGGGACAGCAGACTCCTACGAGCAGTACTTC
abundance: many; d_gene: TRBD1; j_gene: TRBJ1-2; v_gene: TRBV19; CDR3aa: CASTDRGYANYGYTF; CDR3nt: TGTGCCAGCACAGACAGGGGATACGCTAACTATGGCTACACCTTC
abundance: many; d_gene: -; j_gene: TRBJ2-7; v_gene: TRBV6-5; CDR3aa: CASSYTRQVGGEQYF; CDR3nt: TGTGCCAGCAGTTACACGAGACAGGTCGGTGGGGAGCAGTACTTC
abundance: many; d_gene: -; j_gene: TRBJ1-5; v_gene: TRBV27; CDR3aa: CASSYFHGNQPQHF; CDR3nt: TGTGCCAGCAGTTACTTTCATGGCAATCAGCCCCAGCATTTT
abundance: few; d_gene: -; j_gene: TRBJ2-5; v_gene: TRBV11-1; CDR3aa: CASSLEPMETQYF; CDR3nt: TGTGCCAGCAGCTTAGAACCTATGGAGACCCAGTACTTC
abundance: -; d_gene: -; j_gene: TRBJ1-3; v_gene: TRBV20-1; CDR3aa: CSAAPGRSGNTIYF; CDR3nt: TGCAGTGCGGCTCCGGGACGCTCTGGAAACACCATATATTTT
abundance: many; d_gene: TRBD2; j_gene: TRBJ2-5; v_gene: TRBV6-2/TRBV6-3; CDR3aa: CASRRLAGLSLQETQYF; CDR3nt: TGTGCCAGCAGACGACTAGCGGGACTATCCCTCCAAGAGACCCAGTACTTC
abundance: few; d_gene: -; j_gene: TRBJ2-1; v_gene: TRBV6-5; CDR3aa: CASSVQGATSDEQFF; CDR3nt: TGTGCCAGCAGCGTACAAGGGGCCACATCAGATGAGCAGTTCTTC
abundance: -; d_gene: -; j_gene: TRBJ2-7; v_gene: TRBV7-2; CDR3aa: CASSLTQGPYEQYF; CDR3nt: TGTGCCAGCAGCTTAACTCAGGGACCCTACGAGCAGTACTTC
abundance: -; d_gene: -; j_gene: TRBJ1-4; v_gene: TRBV7-2; CDR3aa: CASSLMGGANEKLFF; CDR3nt: TGTGCCAGCAGCTTAATGGGTGGTGCTAATGAAAAACTGTTTTTT
abundance: many; d_gene: -; j_gene: TRBJ1-2; v_gene: TRBV25-1; CDR3aa: CASSEGGRENYGYTF; CDR3nt: TGTGCCAGCAGTGAAGGAGGCAGGGAAAACTATGGCTACACCTTC
abundance: many; d_gene: -; j_gene: TRBJ2-5; v_gene: TRBV11-2; CDR3aa: CASSLIGNEETQYF; CDR3nt: TGTGCCAGCAGCTTAATAGGGAATGAAGAGACCCAGTACTTC
abundance: many; d_gene: TRBD1; j_gene: TRBJ2-5; v_gene: TRBV7-2; CDR3aa: CASSLSGGAETQYF; CDR3nt: TGTGCCAGCAGCTTATCAGGGGGCGCCGAGACCCAGTACTTC
abundance: -; d_gene: -; j_gene: TRBJ1-6; v_gene: TRBV28; CDR3aa: CASSMQSYSPLHF; CDR3nt: TGTGCCAGCAGTATGCAGAGTTACTCACCCCTCCACTTT
abundance: many; d_gene: -; j_gene: TRBJ2-5; v_gene: TRBV3-1; CDR3aa: CASSHGPQETQYF; CDR3nt: TGTGCCAGCAGCCACGGCCCCCAAGAGACCCAGTACTTC
abundance: many; d_gene: TRBD2; j_gene: TRBJ2-3; v_gene: TRBV20-1; CDR3aa: CSASGLASSTDTQYF; CDR3nt: TGCAGTGCTAGCGGACTAGCGAGTAGCACAGATACGCAGTATTTT
abundance: many; d_gene: -; j_gene: TRBJ2-1; v_gene: TRBV7-8; CDR3aa: CASSRTRSSYNEQFF; CDR3nt: TGTGCCAGCAGCCGAACCAGAAGCTCCTACAATGAGCAGTTCTTC
abundance: many; d_gene: -; j_gene: TRBJ2-7; v_gene: TRBV10-3; CDR3aa: CAISGTYEQYF; CDR3nt: TGTGCCATCTCCGGTACCTACGAGCAGTACTTC
abundance: many; d_gene: -; j_gene: TRBJ1-1; v_gene: TRBV28; CDR3aa: CATSGGANTEAFF; CDR3nt: TGTGCCACCTCCGGGGGGGCGAACACTGAAGCTTTCTTT
abundance: many; d_gene: -; j_gene: TRBJ2-5; v_gene: TRBV7-2; CDR3aa: CASSLGSETQYF; CDR3nt: TGTGCCAGCAGCTTAGGGTCGGAGACCCAGTACTTC